A single sample is the source of the 2 T cell receptor beta chains below, sequenced in a study of T cells after yellow fever vaccination (dated by TCRdb to between 2018 and 2021). Per the publication, the treatment or condition label means: live attenuated yellow fever vaccine strain. Library preparation was by 5' RACE. Sequencer: Illumina NovaSeq 6000. TCRdb handled the public reads itself, with Q25 trimming in fastp and clone calling in MiXCR, and kept productive beta chains. CDR3 protein duplicates are merged, each entry listing the most common genes and DNA. The sample data list under 200,000 distinct CDR3 sequences, and 11% of these were observed just once. The top ten hold about 40% of the sample. The source material was CD8+ T cells sorted from PBMCs, sampled 15 days after the yellow fever booster vaccination. The receptors shown here come from a young man who received the YFV17D yellow fever vaccine.

This clonotype turned up a few times. The chain joins TRBV4-1 to TRBJ2-5; 9 bases are shared with TRBD2. The germline V gene encodes CDR1 MGHRA and CDR2 YSYEKL. After removal of 0 bases from V and 0 bases from J, the junction contained 8 bases not matched to a gene. This CDR3 has 18 residues. CDR3: CASSQDNGAGGYQETQYF. For the CDR3, the DNA is TGCGCCAGCAGCCAAGATAACGGAGCGGGGGGCTACCAAGAGACCCAGTACTTC.

This clonotype was counted a single time. This chain connects TRBV29-1 to TRBJ2-3; TRBD2 agrees at 9 bases. Germline CDR1 is SQVTM and CDR2 is ANQGSEA. Germline trimming cut 6 bases from V and 6 bases from J; bases unmatched to any gene: 7. This CDR3 has 13 residues. CDR3 bases: TGCAGCGTCCTAGCGGGGCCCCCCGATACGCAGTATTTT. This codes for CSVLAGPPDTQYF.